Sequencing of this T cell receptor (beta chain) was carried out in a study of beta chain features in type 1 diabetes. What was sequenced were expressed TCRB transcripts, since all of the isolated RNA had been reverse transcribed. About 3.5 million reads per sample on average were obtained from naive, central memory and regulatory T cell samples. Profiling relied on immunoSEQ multiplex PCR, and the TCRdb table lists in-frame clones only, not all of them. The sample yields 350,000 to 400,000 clones, more than 13% seen once. Each of the CD4+ naive, central memory, regulatory and stem cell-like memory populations was sorted via CD45RO/CCR7/CD25/CD127/CD95/CD27. V was pared by 0 bases and J by 13 bases, with 10 bases between. CDR1 MNHEY and CDR2 SVGAGI come from the germline V gene. This CDR3 is built from 13 residues. This clone was seen a handful of times.

The sequencing sample was made of naive CD4+ T cells from blood. V and J are TRBV6-5 and TRBJ2-6; D is undetermined. This sequence was found in a young woman in good health. In DNA, the CDR3 is TGTGCCAGCAGTTACTCGGGCAGGTGGGTCCTGACTTTC. This codes for CASSYSGRWVLTF.